This TCR beta chain was sequenced in a study of shared T cell receptors in the human thymus. Germline lookup yields CDR1 MNHEY and CDR2 SVGAGI. CDR3 length equals 13 residues. The V and J ends lost 6 bases and 3 bases respectively, with 11 bases between them. Assay: immunoSEQ multiplex PCR; the TCRdb copy retains only in-frame clones and omits some. The sample contains roughly 710,000 clones, around 85% of which appear only once. This same sample was also taken into another study, of human thymus T cells. That publication notes: Corrective surgery for congenital heart defects was being performed on the healthy Finnish infants who served as donors. Use of V and J genes seemed skewed within the thymic and blood repertoires.

The specimen was thymocytes. This chain joins TRBV6-5 and TRBJ1-2, with D unclear. This TCR came from a girl less than two years old with a congenital heart defect. The CDR3 spells CASRRRKDYGYTF. Written as DNA, the CDR3 is TGTGCCAGCAGACGGCGGAAGGACTATGGCTACACCTTC.